Below, 4 T cell receptor beta chains from the same sample are listed, as sequenced in a study of read filtering for tumor transcriptome and immune sequencing. From roughly 0.4 ug of RNA, a library with molecular barcoded alpha/delta and beta/gamma adaptors was made. MiXCR, applied by TCRdb to the reads, yields one record per CDR3 protein. The sample lists 30,000 to 40,000 distinct CDR3 sequences, roughly an eighth occurring once. The sequenced sample consisted of a population of CD138-negative cells sorted from bone marrow. The receptors here all came from a donor over 35 with multiple myeloma.

This clonotype showed up many times. The chain combines TRBV4-1 with TRBJ2-7; TRBD1 or TRBD2 may be the D gene (5 bases each). The germline V gene has CDR1 MGHRA and CDR2 YSYEKL. Deletions cut 4 bases from V and 0 bases from J, with 10 bases between. The CDR3 is 14 residues long. CDR3 loop: CASSRGPSSYEQYF. The CDR3, as DNA: TGCGCCAGCAGCCGGGGACCTAGCTCCTACGAGCAGTACTTC.

The sample holds many counts of this clonotype. The chain couples TRBV9 to TRBJ2-2; TRBD2 might be the D (5 bases). V was cut by 4 bases and J by 3 bases, with 19 bases left in between. There are 17 residues in the CDR3. Germline V CDR1 and CDR2: SGDLS, YYNGEE. CDR3 sequence reads: CASSLDGRTGDTGELFF. In DNA, the CDR3 is TGTGCCAGCAGCCTCGATGGGAGAACCGGGGACACCGGGGAGCTGTTTTTT.

This clonotype has just a few counts. The gene calls are TRBV5-1 and TRBJ2-2; D not resolved. Germline V lookup: CDR1 SGHRS, CDR2 YFSETQ. V was trimmed by 1 base and J by 0 bases, leaving 10 bases between them. The CDR3 contains 16 residues. DNA for the CDR3: TGCGCCAGCAGCTTGATTCAAGGCGCGAACACCGGGGAGCTGTTTTTT. Protein product: CASSLIQGANTGELFF.

This clonotype was counted a few times. A read error is possible here, since a much larger clone lies one base away. This sequence joins TRBV5-1 and TRBJ2-2; D ambiguous. The CDR3 loop spans 14 amino acids. Germline assignment: CDR1 SGHRS and CDR2 YFSETQ. Trimming pared 1 base from V and 5 bases from J, leaving 9 bases between. The CDR3 DNA reads TGCGCCAGCAGCTTGCGGGCCGGGACCGGGGAGCTGTTTTTT. Its translation is CASSLRAGTGELFF.